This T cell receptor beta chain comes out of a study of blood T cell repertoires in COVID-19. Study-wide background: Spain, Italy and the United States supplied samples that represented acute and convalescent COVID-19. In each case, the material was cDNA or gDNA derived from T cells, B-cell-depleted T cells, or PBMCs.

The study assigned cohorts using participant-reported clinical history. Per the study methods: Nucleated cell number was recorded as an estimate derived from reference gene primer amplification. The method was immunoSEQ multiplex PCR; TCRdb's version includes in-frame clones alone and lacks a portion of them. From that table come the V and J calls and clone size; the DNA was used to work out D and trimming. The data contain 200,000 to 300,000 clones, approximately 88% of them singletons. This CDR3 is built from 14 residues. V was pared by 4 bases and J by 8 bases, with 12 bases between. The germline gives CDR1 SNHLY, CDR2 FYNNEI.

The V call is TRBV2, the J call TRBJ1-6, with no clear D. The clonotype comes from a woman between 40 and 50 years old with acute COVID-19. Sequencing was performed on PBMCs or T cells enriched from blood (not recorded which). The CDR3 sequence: CASSGGRIHSPLHF. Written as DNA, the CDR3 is TGTGCCAGCAGTGGAGGCCGCATTCATTCACCCCTCCACTTT.